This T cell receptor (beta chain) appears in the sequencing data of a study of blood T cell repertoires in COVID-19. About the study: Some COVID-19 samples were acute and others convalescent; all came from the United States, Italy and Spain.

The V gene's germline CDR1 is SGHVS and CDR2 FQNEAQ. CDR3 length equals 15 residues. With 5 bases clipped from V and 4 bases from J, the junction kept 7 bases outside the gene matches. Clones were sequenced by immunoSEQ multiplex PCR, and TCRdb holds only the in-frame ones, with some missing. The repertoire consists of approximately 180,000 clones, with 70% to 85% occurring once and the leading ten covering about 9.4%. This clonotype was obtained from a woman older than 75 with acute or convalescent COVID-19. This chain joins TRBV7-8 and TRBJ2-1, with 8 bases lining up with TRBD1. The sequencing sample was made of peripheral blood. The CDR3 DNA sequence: TGTGCCAGCAGCCAGACAGGGGCTCCTTACAATGAGCAGTTCTTC. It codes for CASSQTGAPYNEQFF.